Listed below are T cell receptor beta chains from one sample, sequenced in a study of blood T cell repertoires in COVID-19. TCRdb keeps only in-frame clones here, not all; method: immunoSEQ multiplex PCR. Of fewer than 300,000 clones listed, more than 85% were seen once; the top ten hold approximately 2.6%. The sample taken for sequencing was peripheral blood. These receptors were obtained from a person aged 18-29 years with COVID-19, enrolled during active disease. Both conserved end residues are part of each CDR3. A D gene is named only where the DNA matches it firmly. Clone size is given for some rows only: seen once, a few or many times, or a class if the clone is expanded.

clone size: NA
J gene: TRBJ2-2
V gene: TRBV5-6
D gene: TRBD2
CDR3 protein: CASSLGLAGAGGELFF
CDR3 DNA: TGTGCCAGCAGCCTGGGACTAGCGGGAGCGGGCGGGGAGCTGTTTTTT

clone size: NA
J gene: TRBJ1-2
V gene: TRBV28
D gene: NA
CDR3 protein: CASSVRVVAYGYTF
CDR3 DNA: TGTGCCAGCAGCGTACGGGTGGTAGCCTATGGCTACACCTTC

clone size: NA
J gene: TRBJ2-1
V gene: TRBV5-4
D gene: TRBD1
CDR3 protein: CASSFELAGQVNEQFF
CDR3 DNA: TGTGCCAGCAGCTTCGAGTTAGCCGGACAGGTCAATGAGCAGTTCTTC

clone size: NA
J gene: TRBJ1-2
V gene: TRBV18
D gene: TRBD1
CDR3 protein: CASSPTGQVNYGYTF
CDR3 DNA: TGTGCCAGCTCACCCACTGGACAGGTTAACTATGGCTACACCTTC

clone size: NA
J gene: TRBJ1-2
V gene: TRBV7-2
D gene: TRBD1
CDR3 protein: CASSPQQGASGYGYTF
CDR3 DNA: TGTGCCAGCAGCCCCCAACAGGGGGCATCGGGCTATGGCTACACCTTC

clone size: NA
J gene: TRBJ2-7
V gene: TRBV5-1
D gene: NA
CDR3 protein: CASSSGLQYEQYF
CDR3 DNA: TGCGCCAGCAGCTCGGGACTTCAATACGAGCAGTACTTC

clone size: NA
J gene: TRBJ2-7
V gene: TRBV6-5
D gene: TRBD2
CDR3 protein: CASRRSGGAGYEQYF
CDR3 DNA: TGTGCCAGCAGGAGATCCGGGGGGGCGGGCTACGAGCAGTACTTC

clone size: NA
J gene: TRBJ2-2
V gene: TRBV5-4
D gene: NA
CDR3 protein: CASGLLDTGELFF
CDR3 DNA: TGTGCCAGCGGCCTTCTAGACACCGGGGAGCTGTTTTTT

clone size: NA
J gene: TRBJ1-4
V gene: TRBV5-1
D gene: NA
CDR3 protein: CASSSKGESNEKLFF
CDR3 DNA: TGCGCCAGCAGCTCCAAGGGGGAATCTAATGAAAAACTGTTTTTT

clone size: NA
J gene: TRBJ1-3
V gene: TRBV12-5
D gene: TRBD1
CDR3 protein: CASGLARGLGNTIYF
CDR3 DNA: TGTGCTAGTGGTTTAGCCAGGGGGCTCGGAAACACCATATATTTT

clone size: NA
J gene: TRBJ2-3
V gene: TRBV20-1
D gene: NA
CDR3 protein: CSARPGAAQYF
CDR3 DNA: TGCAGTGCTAGACCAGGGGCCGCGCAGTATTTT

clone size: NA
J gene: TRBJ2-1
V gene: TRBV4-3
D gene: NA
CDR3 protein: CASSGVLGPEQFF
CDR3 DNA: TGCGCCAGCAGTGGAGTGTTGGGTCCTGAGCAGTTCTTC

clone size: NA
J gene: TRBJ2-3
V gene: TRBV6-5
D gene: NA
CDR3 protein: CASSPEGSSTDTQYF
CDR3 DNA: TGTGCCAGCAGCCCCGAGGGCAGTAGCACAGATACGCAGTATTTT

clone size: NA
J gene: TRBJ1-2
V gene: TRBV2
D gene: TRBD1
CDR3 protein: CASSHAGTGDYGYTF
CDR3 DNA: TGTGCCAGCAGCCACGCCGGGACAGGGGACTATGGCTACACCTTC

clone size: NA
J gene: TRBJ1-2
V gene: TRBV19
D gene: TRBD1
CDR3 protein: CASSRWGQETYGYTF
CDR3 DNA: TGTGCCAGTAGTCGTTGGGGACAGGAGACCTATGGCTACACCTTC

clone size: NA
J gene: TRBJ1-5
V gene: TRBV15
D gene: NA
CDR3 protein: CATSRDRGQPQHF
CDR3 DNA: TGTGCCACCAGCAGAGATCGAGGTCAGCCCCAGCATTTT

clone size: NA
J gene: TRBJ2-7
V gene: TRBV24-1
D gene: TRBD2
CDR3 protein: CATSVGLAGSYEQYF
CDR3 DNA: TGTGCCACCAGTGTGGGACTAGCGGGGTCCTACGAGCAGTACTTC

clone size: NA
J gene: TRBJ1-2
V gene: TRBV5-1
D gene: TRBD1
CDR3 protein: CASSQRSPGTGGGYTF
CDR3 DNA: TGCGCCAGCAGCCAGCGGAGCCCCGGGACAGGGGGAGGCTACACCTTC

clone size: NA
J gene: TRBJ2-5
V gene: TRBV7-9
D gene: NA
CDR3 protein: CASSPGATQYF
CDR3 DNA: TGTGCCAGCAGCCCGGGAGCTACCCAGTACTTC

clone size: NA
J gene: TRBJ2-3
V gene: TRBV7-2
D gene: TRBD2
CDR3 protein: CASSLVRLAGEDTQYF
CDR3 DNA: TGTGCCAGCAGCTTAGTTCGACTAGCGGGAGAAGATACGCAGTATTTT

clone size: NA
J gene: TRBJ2-2
V gene: TRBV5-1
D gene: NA
CDR3 protein: CASIDQAGAGELFF
CDR3 DNA: TGCGCCAGTATCGACCAGGCAGGGGCCGGGGAGCTGTTTTTT

clone size: NA
J gene: TRBJ1-5
V gene: TRBV19
D gene: TRBD1
CDR3 protein: CASSDTGGSNQPQHF
CDR3 DNA: TGTGCCAGTAGTGACACAGGGGGCAGCAATCAGCCCCAGCATTTT

clone size: NA
J gene: TRBJ2-1
V gene: TRBV25-1
D gene: TRBD2
CDR3 protein: CASSATTDPSGVNNEQFF
CDR3 DNA: TGTGCCAGCAGTGCCACTACTGATCCTAGCGGGGTAAACAATGAGCAGTTCTTC

clone size: NA
J gene: TRBJ2-1
V gene: TRBV18
D gene: TRBD2
CDR3 protein: CASSPRSGRVDHEQFF
CDR3 DNA: TGTGCCAGCTCACCACGGAGCGGGAGGGTGGACCATGAGCAGTTCTTC

clone size: NA
J gene: TRBJ2-3
V gene: TRBV6-1
D gene: TRBD2
CDR3 protein: CASSELAGGPDTQYF
CDR3 DNA: TGTGCCAGCAGTGAACTAGCGGGAGGGCCAGATACGCAGTATTTT

clone size: NA
J gene: TRBJ2-3
V gene: TRBV5-1
D gene: NA
CDR3 protein: CASTTETGGGTDTQYF
CDR3 DNA: TGCGCCAGCACGACAGAGACAGGCGGAGGCACAGATACGCAGTATTTT

clone size: NA
J gene: TRBJ2-1
V gene: TRBV5-6
D gene: TRBD2
CDR3 protein: CASSLGGGSYNEQFF
CDR3 DNA: TGTGCCAGCAGCTTGGGCGGGGGCTCCTACAATGAGCAGTTCTTC

clone size: NA
J gene: TRBJ1-2
V gene: TRBV15
D gene: TRBD1
CDR3 protein: CATSRDLRGQGDGYTF
CDR3 DNA: TGTGCCACCAGCAGAGATCTTCGGGGACAGGGGGATGGCTACACCTTC

clone size: NA
J gene: TRBJ2-7
V gene: TRBV29-1
D gene: NA
CDR3 protein: CSVEGAYEQYF
CDR3 DNA: TGCAGCGTGGAGGGGGCTTACGAGCAGTACTTC

clone size: once
J gene: TRBJ2-3
V gene: TRBV6-5
D gene: TRBD2
CDR3 protein: CASSPLAGTTDTQYF
CDR3 DNA: TGTGCCAGCAGTCCACTAGCGGGGACCACAGATACGCAGTATTTT

clone size: NA
J gene: TRBJ1-1
V gene: TRBV7-2
D gene: NA
CDR3 protein: CASSPGVAREAFF
CDR3 DNA: TGTGCCAGCAGCCCCGGGGTGGCCCGTGAAGCTTTCTTT

clone size: NA
J gene: TRBJ2-5
V gene: TRBV5-8
D gene: NA
CDR3 protein: CASSLALYF
CDR3 DNA: TGTGCCAGCAGCTTGGCCCTGTACTTC

clone size: NA
J gene: TRBJ2-7
V gene: TRBV6-2/TRBV6-3
D gene: TRBD1
CDR3 protein: CASSYPPGQGAKQYF
CDR3 DNA: TGTGCCAGCAGTTACCCCCCGGGACAGGGGGCCAAGCAGTACTTC

clone size: NA
J gene: TRBJ2-1
V gene: TRBV9
D gene: NA
CDR3 protein: CASSVEETSYGEQFF
CDR3 DNA: TGTGCCAGCAGCGTAGAGGAGACTAGTTATGGTGAGCAGTTCTTC

clone size: NA
J gene: TRBJ2-1
V gene: TRBV4-2
D gene: NA
CDR3 protein: CASSQDRRLGRFANEQFF
CDR3 DNA: TGTGCCAGCAGCCAAGATAGACGACTGGGGCGCTTTGCCAATGAGCAGTTCTTC

clone size: NA
J gene: TRBJ2-5
V gene: TRBV24-1
D gene: NA
CDR3 protein: CATSDFAGEETQYF
CDR3 DNA: TGTGCCACCAGTGATTTCGCAGGGGAAGAGACCCAGTACTTC

clone size: NA
J gene: TRBJ1-5
V gene: TRBV5-6
D gene: NA
CDR3 protein: CASTIRGSPHQPQHF
CDR3 DNA: TGTGCCAGCACCATTCGGGGGTCCCCCCATCAGCCCCAGCATTTT

clone size: NA
J gene: TRBJ2-3
V gene: TRBV7-6
D gene: NA
CDR3 protein: CASSLGGPSTDTQYF
CDR3 DNA: TGTGCCAGCAGCCTGGGCGGGCCTAGCACAGATACGCAGTATTTT

clone size: NA
J gene: TRBJ1-3
V gene: TRBV6-1
D gene: TRBD1
CDR3 protein: CASSDGTASSGNTIYF
CDR3 DNA: TGTGCCAGCAGTGATGGGACAGCCTCCTCTGGAAACACCATATATTTT

clone size: once
J gene: TRBJ2-2
V gene: TRBV9
D gene: TRBD2
CDR3 protein: CASSPSSGGNTGELFF
CDR3 DNA: TGTGCCAGCAGCCCATCTAGCGGGGGGAACACCGGGGAGCTGTTTTTT

clone size: NA
J gene: TRBJ2-3
V gene: TRBV6-2/TRBV6-3
D gene: TRBD2
CDR3 protein: CASSYREGPDTQYF
CDR3 DNA: TGTGCCAGCAGTTACCGGGAGGGCCCAGATACGCAGTATTTT

clone size: NA
J gene: TRBJ2-1
V gene: TRBV18
D gene: TRBD2
CDR3 protein: CASSPLEGLAGEWYEQFF
CDR3 DNA: TGTGCCAGCTCACCCCTAGAGGGACTAGCGGGAGAGTGGTATGAGCAGTTCTTC

clone size: NA
J gene: TRBJ2-5
V gene: TRBV28
D gene: TRBD2
CDR3 protein: CATIGGGRRETQYF
CDR3 DNA: TGTGCCACTATTGGGGGCGGGAGGAGAGAGACCCAGTACTTC

clone size: few
J gene: TRBJ1-2
V gene: TRBV7-9
D gene: TRBD1
CDR3 protein: CASSRGTGFSWGYTF
CDR3 DNA: TGTGCCAGCAGCCGTGGGACAGGGTTTTCGTGGGGCTACACCTTC

clone size: NA
J gene: TRBJ2-3
V gene: TRBV18
D gene: NA
CDR3 protein: CASSPSDTDTQYF
CDR3 DNA: TGTGCCAGCTCACCATCAGACACAGATACGCAGTATTTT

clone size: NA
J gene: TRBJ2-2
V gene: TRBV15
D gene: TRBD2
CDR3 protein: CATSKGTRASNTGELFF
CDR3 DNA: TGTGCCACCAGCAAGGGGACTAGAGCTTCGAACACCGGGGAGCTGTTTTTT

clone size: NA
J gene: TRBJ2-3
V gene: TRBV10-3
D gene: TRBD1
CDR3 protein: CAISTTGDGTDTQYF
CDR3 DNA: TGTGCCATCAGTACAACAGGGGACGGCACAGATACGCAGTATTTT